The rows below give T cell receptor beta chains drawn from one sample of a study of CD4 and CD8 cells across lung adenocarcinoma regions. TCRdb analysed the PCR reads with MiXCR anew, one entry per CDR3 protein. The sample includes around 20,000 distinct CDR3 sequences, roughly 46% of them seen just once. Material: CD4+ T cells from the margin of a lung tumor. These receptors came from a male donor with lung adenocarcinoma. The CD4 and CD8 labels of this study may be unreliable. Both conserved end residues are part of each CDR3. D genes are given only for firm matches. For some rows the clone size is stated as once, few or many, or as a class when expanded; others skip it.

j_gene: TRBJ2-5; v_gene: TRBV4-1; d_gene: TRBD2; abundance: NA; CDR3aa: CASSQRHAGGRGGAQNTQYF; CDR3nt: TGCGCCAGCAGCCAACGTCACGCGGGAGGGAGGGGGGGGGCCCAAAACACCCAGTACTTC
j_gene: TRBJ2-1; v_gene: TRBV4-1; d_gene: TRBD2; abundance: many; CDR3aa: CASGLAGGNEQFF; CDR3nt: TGCGCCAGTGGACTAGCGGGAGGAAATGAGCAGTTCTTC
j_gene: TRBJ2-5; v_gene: TRBV7-6; d_gene: NA; abundance: NA; CDR3aa: CASSLLETQYF; CDR3nt: TGTGCCAGCAGCTTACTCGAGACCCAGTACTTC
j_gene: TRBJ2-2; v_gene: TRBV27; d_gene: NA; abundance: NA; CDR3aa: CASRPSLYGELFF; CDR3nt: TGTGCCAGCAGACCCTCGCTGTACGGGGAGCTGTTTTTT
j_gene: TRBJ2-1; v_gene: TRBV27; d_gene: NA; abundance: many; CDR3aa: CASSMGAGNVEQFF; CDR3nt: TGTGCCAGCAGTATGGGAGCGGGCAATGTTGAGCAGTTCTTC
j_gene: TRBJ2-4; v_gene: TRBV7-7; d_gene: NA; abundance: NA; CDR3aa: CASPCRGGGLCAKNTQYF; CDR3nt: TGTGCTAGCCCCTGCCGCGGAGGGGGGCTGTGTGCCAAAAACACGCAGTACTTC
j_gene: TRBJ2-4; v_gene: TRBV10-2; d_gene: NA; abundance: NA; CDR3aa: CGSRGLGGKNTQYF; CDR3nt: TGCGGCAGCAGGGGGCTGGGAGGGAAAAATACGCAGTACTTC
j_gene: TRBJ1-6; v_gene: TRBV6-1; d_gene: NA; abundance: NA; CDR3aa: CASSEAGQPSPLHF; CDR3nt: TGTGCCAGCAGTGAAGCCGGACAGCCTTCACCCCTCCACTTT
j_gene: TRBJ2-5; v_gene: TRBV11-2; d_gene: NA; abundance: few; CDR3aa: CASSTQSGETQYF; CDR3nt: TGTGCCAGCAGCACCCAGTCAGGGGAGACCCAGTACTTC
j_gene: TRBJ2-5; v_gene: TRBV4-1; d_gene: TRBD2; abundance: NA; CDR3aa: CASRGLAGRDKETQYF; CDR3nt: TGCGCCAGCAGGGGCCTAGCGGGCCGCGACAAAGAGACGCAGTACTTC
j_gene: TRBJ1-5; v_gene: TRBV4-1; d_gene: NA; abundance: NA; CDR3aa: CASSQEPGDIQPQHF; CDR3nt: TGCGCCAGCAGCCAAGAGCCCGGGGACATTCAGCCCCAGCATTTT
j_gene: TRBJ2-3; v_gene: TRBV10-2; d_gene: NA; abundance: NA; CDR3aa: CGSTGLGAKDTQYF; CDR3nt: TGCGGCAGCACGGGGCTGGGAGCCAAAGATACGCAGTATTTC
j_gene: TRBJ2-5; v_gene: TRBV4-2; d_gene: NA; abundance: NA; CDR3aa: CASGEDGGRDPETQYF; CDR3nt: TGTGCCAGCGGGGAAGACGGGGGCCGCGACCCAGAGACGCAGTACTTC
j_gene: TRBJ2-3; v_gene: TRBV27; d_gene: TRBD1; abundance: NA; CDR3aa: CASSAGGRSTDMQYF; CDR3nt: TGTGCCAGTTCCGCAGGGGGAAGAAGCACAGACATGCAGTATTTC
j_gene: TRBJ2-4; v_gene: TRBV6-1; d_gene: NA; abundance: once; CDR3aa: CARGVCGKNIQYF; CDR3nt: TGTGCCAGGGGGGTGTGCGGCAAAAACATTCAGTACTTC
j_gene: TRBJ2-5; v_gene: TRBV10-1; d_gene: NA; abundance: NA; CDR3aa: CASSGRGGRNPETQYF; CDR3nt: TGCGCCAGCAGCGGACGCGGGGGCCGTAACCCAGAGACCCAGTACTTC
j_gene: TRBJ1-1; v_gene: TRBV6-5; d_gene: TRBD1; abundance: NA; CDR3aa: CASSYSQLTGPAMNTEAFF; CDR3nt: TGTGCCAGCAGTTACTCCCAATTGACAGGGCCCGCCATGAACACTGAAGCTTTCTTT
j_gene: TRBJ2-1; v_gene: TRBV10-2; d_gene: NA; abundance: NA; CDR3aa: CATTYPGAYVQTF; CDR3nt: TGCGCCACCACTTATCCTGGCGCCTACGTCCAGACCTTC
j_gene: TRBJ2-3; v_gene: TRBV6-2/TRBV6-3; d_gene: NA; abundance: many; CDR3aa: CASGVLGSTDTQYF; CDR3nt: TGTGCCAGCGGAGTTTTGGGGTCCACAGATACGCAGTATTTT
j_gene: TRBJ2-2; v_gene: TRBV10-1; d_gene: NA; abundance: NA; CDR3aa: CASSPGMRGELFF; CDR3nt: TGCGCCAGCAGTCCAGGGATGCGCGGGGAGCTGTTTTTT
j_gene: TRBJ2-5; v_gene: TRBV3-1; d_gene: NA; abundance: many; CDR3aa: CASSQADTKETQYF; CDR3nt: TGTGCCAGCAGCCAAGCCGATACGAAAGAGACCCAGTACTTC
j_gene: TRBJ2-5; v_gene: TRBV27; d_gene: NA; abundance: NA; CDR3aa: CASSAGRGACEPETQYF; CDR3nt: TGTGCCAGCAGTGCTGGCCGAGGGGCCTGTGAGCCAGAGACCCAGTACTTC
j_gene: TRBJ2-5; v_gene: TRBV6-6; d_gene: TRBD1; abundance: many; CDR3aa: CASTGQFQETQYF; CDR3nt: TGTGCCAGTACGGGACAGTTCCAAGAGACCCAGTACTTC
j_gene: TRBJ2-3; v_gene: TRBV27; d_gene: NA; abundance: NA; CDR3aa: CASSVQEEDTQYF; CDR3nt: TGTGCCAGCAGTGTACAAGAGGAAGATACGCAGTATTTT
j_gene: TRBJ2-1; v_gene: TRBV7-2; d_gene: NA; abundance: many; CDR3aa: CASSHNSYNEQFF; CDR3nt: TGTGCCAGCAGCCACAACAGTTACAATGAGCAGTTCTTC
j_gene: TRBJ2-5; v_gene: TRBV6-5; d_gene: TRBD2; abundance: medium-sized; CDR3aa: CASSRSGGTQYF; CDR3nt: TGTGCCAGCAGCCGTTCGGGGGGGACCCAGTACTTC
j_gene: TRBJ2-3; v_gene: TRBV24-1; d_gene: NA; abundance: few; CDR3aa: CATPRLGPSDTQYF; CDR3nt: TGTGCCACCCCCCGACTAGGGCCGTCAGATACGCAGTATTTT
j_gene: TRBJ2-3; v_gene: TRBV7-2; d_gene: NA; abundance: NA; CDR3aa: CASSFSDTQYF; CDR3nt: TGTGCCAGCAGCTTTTCAGATACGCAGTATTTT
j_gene: TRBJ2-3; v_gene: TRBV6-4; d_gene: TRBD2; abundance: NA; CDR3aa: CARGDGSGGADTQYF; CDR3nt: TGTGCCAGGGGTGACGGGAGCGGGGGCGCAGATACGCAGTACTTT
j_gene: TRBJ2-2; v_gene: TRBV7-2; d_gene: NA; abundance: medium-sized; CDR3aa: CASSLDRRNTGELFF; CDR3nt: TGTGCCAGCAGCTTAGATCGCAGGAACACCGGGGAGCTGTTTTTT
j_gene: TRBJ1-1; v_gene: TRBV6-1; d_gene: TRBD1; abundance: many; CDR3aa: CASTSGQGVTEAFF; CDR3nt: TGTGCCAGCACCTCGGGACAGGGAGTCACTGAAGCTTTCTTT
j_gene: TRBJ1-1; v_gene: TRBV3-1; d_gene: NA; abundance: NA; CDR3aa: CASRRENTEAFF; CDR3nt: TGTGCCAGCAGGCGCGAAAACACTGAAGCTTTCTTT
j_gene: TRBJ2-3; v_gene: TRBV10-2; d_gene: NA; abundance: once; CDR3aa: CAGSGVPDQETQYF; CDR3nt: TGCGCGGGCAGTGGAGTACCGGACCAAGAGACCCAGTATTTT
j_gene: TRBJ2-7; v_gene: TRBV11-3; d_gene: NA; abundance: once; CDR3aa: CASSSPPITGLYEQYF; CDR3nt: TGTGCCAGCAGCTCACCGCCAATAACAGGGCTCTACGAGCAGTACTTC
j_gene: TRBJ1-4; v_gene: TRBV10-3; d_gene: NA; abundance: medium-sized; CDR3aa: CAISDAGIGEKLFF; CDR3nt: TGTGCCATCAGTGACGCAGGGATCGGGGAAAAACTGTTTTTT
j_gene: TRBJ2-5; v_gene: TRBV10-3; d_gene: NA; abundance: NA; CDR3aa: CAGGHGDGDPETQYF; CDR3nt: TGTGCCGGGGGGCACGGGGACGGGGACCCAGAGACCCAGTATTTC
j_gene: TRBJ2-4; v_gene: TRBV10-2; d_gene: NA; abundance: NA; CDR3aa: CGGSGLAAKNMQYF; CDR3nt: TGCGGCGGCTCGGGGCTGGCAGCCAAAAACATGCAGTACTTC
j_gene: TRBJ2-3; v_gene: TRBV6-4; d_gene: TRBD2; abundance: once; CDR3aa: CGGGDGSGDTETQYF; CDR3nt: TGTGGCGGGGGTGACGGGAGCGGTGACACAGAGACGCAGTATTTT
j_gene: TRBJ2-3; v_gene: TRBV4-1; d_gene: NA; abundance: many; CDR3aa: CASSQWAGDTQYF; CDR3nt: TGCGCCAGCAGCCAGTGGGCGGGAGATACGCAGTATTTT
j_gene: TRBJ2-2; v_gene: TRBV4-1; d_gene: NA; abundance: many; CDR3aa: CASSQVRGRDGELFF; CDR3nt: TGCGCCAGCAGCCAAGTTAGGGGCCGGGACGGGGAGCTGTTTTTT
j_gene: TRBJ2-3; v_gene: TRBV7-6; d_gene: NA; abundance: many; CDR3aa: CASSLEGADTQYF; CDR3nt: TGTGCCAGCAGCTTAGAGGGGGCAGATACGCAGTATTTT
j_gene: TRBJ2-7; v_gene: TRBV6-5; d_gene: NA; abundance: few; CDR3aa: CASSYSRFPGSYEQYF; CDR3nt: TGTGCCAGCAGTTACTCGCGGTTTCCTGGCTCCTACGAGCAGTACTTC
j_gene: TRBJ2-7; v_gene: TRBV6-1; d_gene: TRBD2; abundance: NA; CDR3aa: CASSHTYPGLAGGRDQNIQYF; CDR3nt: TGTGCCAGCAGCCATACATACCCGGGGCTAGCGGGAGGCCGGGACCAAAACATCCAGTACTTC
j_gene: TRBJ2-5; v_gene: TRBV24-1; d_gene: TRBD1; abundance: NA; CDR3aa: CATSDTGVKTQYF; CDR3nt: TGTGCCACCAGTGATACAGGGGTAAAGACCCAGTACTTC
j_gene: TRBJ2-5; v_gene: TRBV6-1; d_gene: NA; abundance: NA; CDR3aa: CASSEGGGEGAQETQYF; CDR3nt: TGTGCCAGCAGTGAGGGGGGCGGGGAGGGTGCCCAAGAGACCCAGTACTTC
j_gene: TRBJ2-7; v_gene: TRBV4-2; d_gene: NA; abundance: many; CDR3aa: CASSQDASRPSYEQYF; CDR3nt: TGTGCCAGCAGCCAAGATGCTAGCCGTCCCTCCTACGAGCAGTACTTC
j_gene: TRBJ2-3; v_gene: TRBV4-2; d_gene: NA; abundance: NA; CDR3aa: CASSQAGATATNTQYF; CDR3nt: TGTGCCAGCAGCCAAGCGGGGGCAACCGCCACAAACACGCAGTATTTT
j_gene: TRBJ2-7; v_gene: TRBV4-1; d_gene: NA; abundance: few; CDR3aa: CASSLTRRDEQYF; CDR3nt: TGCGCCAGCAGCCTAACTCGCAGGGACGAGCAGTACTTC
j_gene: TRBJ2-3; v_gene: TRBV4-1; d_gene: TRBD1; abundance: NA; CDR3aa: CAGGHEGRGTDTQYF; CDR3nt: TGCGCCGGCGGCCACGAGGGCAGGGGGACAGATACGCAGTATTTC
j_gene: TRBJ2-2; v_gene: TRBV7-2; d_gene: NA; abundance: many; CDR3aa: CASSLGGGLGELFF; CDR3nt: TGTGCCAGCAGCTTAGGTGGCGGGCTCGGGGAGCTGTTTTTT
j_gene: TRBJ2-3; v_gene: TRBV10-2; d_gene: NA; abundance: NA; CDR3aa: CASFKTDTQYF; CDR3nt: TGCGCTTCTTTTAAGACGGATACGCAGTATTTT
j_gene: TRBJ2-7; v_gene: TRBV6-5; d_gene: TRBD2; abundance: NA; CDR3aa: CASSLTSGREQYF; CDR3nt: TGTGCCAGCAGTTTGACTAGCGGGAGAGAGCAGTACTTC
j_gene: TRBJ2-1; v_gene: TRBV6-4; d_gene: TRBD2; abundance: many; CDR3aa: CASSALAGVEQFF; CDR3nt: TGTGCCAGCAGTGCCCTAGCGGGAGTGGAGCAGTTCTTC
j_gene: TRBJ2-1; v_gene: TRBV9; d_gene: NA; abundance: few; CDR3aa: CASSVAGGAPNEQFF; CDR3nt: TGTGCCAGCAGCGTAGCTGGCGGGGCCCCTAATGAGCAGTTCTTC
j_gene: TRBJ2-3; v_gene: TRBV6-5; d_gene: NA; abundance: NA; CDR3aa: CASSYQRGSATNTQYF; CDR3nt: TGTGCCAGCAGTTACCAGAGGGGGTCGGCCACAAACACGCAGTATTTT